Each of the 8 T cell receptor beta chains below was sequenced from the same sample in a study of CD8+CD57+ T cells in acquired aplastic anemia. Patients who underwent sequencing had shown CD8+CD57+ cell expansion by flow cytometry. The use of genomic DNA as template underpinned the TCR beta VDJ and CDR3 profiling. TCRdb re-derived calls from the reads in MiXCR, one entry per CDR3 protein. The sample lists about 180,000 distinct CDR3 sequences, less than 50% occurring once. Sequencing was done on a sample of sorted CD4+, CD8+, or CD8+CD57+ T cells (not recorded which) from PBMCs. These TCRs come from a human donor with aplastic anemia.

The CDR3 region is CAWSGQTNQPQHF. The CDR3 DNA sequence: TGTGCCTGGAGTGGCCAAACCAATCAGCCCCAGCATTTT. V gene TRBV30 combines with J gene TRBJ1-5; D ambiguous. Germline V gene sequence: CDR1 GTSNPN, CDR2 SVGIG (reference sequence). V gave up 1 base and J gave up 3 bases, with 7 bases separating them. The CDR3 consists of 13 residues.

On this clonotype itself: At one end, the junction sequence differs from germline, possibly due to a read error. The gene calls are TRBV6-2 or TRBV6-3 and TRBJ2-3, with TRBD2 as a possible D gene (6 bases). The CDR3 runs 12 residues. Germline CDR1 reads MNHEY; CDR2 reads SVGEGT. The CDR3 loop reads CTSSGPGATQYF. CDR3 bases: TGTACCAGCAGTGGGCCGGGAGCTACGCAGTATTTT.

As to this clonotype: At one end, the junction sequence differs from germline, possibly due to a read error. The chain uses TRBV9 and TRBJ1-3; 7 bases line up with TRBD1. The V gene's germline CDR1 is SGDLS and CDR2 YYNGEE. The CDR3 runs to 13 residues. CDR3: CASSVGQGSTIYF. The CDR3 coding sequence is TGTGCCAGCAGCGTAGGACAGGGAAGCACCATATATTTT.

This CDR3 reads CASSQAILQGNYGYTF. Written as DNA, the CDR3 is TGTGCCAGCAGCCAAGCGATTTTACAGGGTAACTATGGCTACACCTTC. The rearrangement links TRBV3-1 to TRBJ1-2; D possibly corresponds to TRBD1 (6 bases). Germline V CDR1 and CDR2: LGHDT, YNNKEL (reference sequence). The CDR3 loop spans 16 amino acids. Trimming cost V 1 base and J 1 base, with 13 bases left between them.

This clonotype appeared many times. The gene calls are TRBV5-6 and TRBJ2-7; the D gene is possibly TRBD1 (5 bases). V lost 1 base and J lost 6, with 8 bases in between. CDR1 and CDR2 (germline): SGHDT, YYEEEE. There are 12 residues in the CDR3. CDR3 nucleotides: TGTGCCAGCAGCTTGACCAGGGCCGAGCAGTACTTC. Protein product: CASSLTRAEQYF.

The table lists this clonotype with a count of one. The chain couples TRBV10-3 to TRBJ1-1; D is unclear. V was pared by 0 bases and J by 0 bases, with 8 bases between. The CDR3 runs to 15 residues. CDR1 is ENHRY, CDR2 SYGVKD, per germline. CDR3 region: CAISESQALNTEAFF. The CDR3 nucleotides read TGTGCCATCAGTGAGTCTCAGGCCCTGAACACTGAAGCTTTCTTT.

The sample holds many counts of this clonotype. V usage is TRBV12-3 or TRBV12-4 and J usage is TRBJ1-5; 8 bases agree with TRBD1. Trimming removed 6 bases from V and 7 bases from J; junction bases left unmatched: 11. The CDR3 sequence is 15 residues long. This chain's CDR3 is CASSSGGAGGQPQHF. The CDR3 DNA is TGTGCCAGCAGCTCAGGGGGCGCCGGGGGCCAGCCCCAGCATTTT.

CDR3 coding DNA: TGTGCCAGCAGCCCTTTGGGGAAGGAAGGCTACACCTTC. Translation: CASSPLGKEGYTF. This chain links TRBV5-5 with TRBJ1-2, with unresolved D. V was clipped by 4 bases and J by 8 bases, with 15 bases between them. Germline V gene lookup returns CDR1 SGHKS and CDR2 YYEKEE (reference sequence). The CDR3 totals 13 residues.